This entry features one TCR beta chain sequence. Its specificity is not known. The CDR3 contains 14 residues. Trimming left V 2 bases short and J 8 bases short, with 15 bases between. CDR1 is MNHEY and CDR2 is SVGAGI in the germline V gene. The sample originates from a study of PD-1 blockade in classical Hodgkin lymphoma. Study observations and caveats: With respect to the repertoire differences, their causes, possibly disease activity or prior therapy, remain undefined. A reduction in baseline TCR diversity was reportedly seen in newly diagnosed patients relative to healthy donors.

Clones were read by immunoSEQ multiplex PCR, and TCRdb kept only the in-frame ones, dropping some. Of some 17,000 clones listed, 80% to 95% are singletons. Time point here: newly diagnosed, previously untreated cHL patient sample. Untreated, newly diagnosed classical Hodgkin lymphoma PBMCs served for comparison. This TCR was recovered from a human donor with classical Hodgkin lymphoma. The chain is built from TRBV6-5 and TRBJ1-2; D possibly corresponds to TRBD1 (5 bases). Source material: peripheral blood mononuclear cells (PBMCs). The chain's CDR3 is CASSYGRESWGYTF. CDR3 DNA: TGTGCCAGCAGTTACGGCAGGGAATCGTGGGGCTACACCTTC.